Listed below are T cell receptor beta chains from one sample, sequenced in a study of technical replicates of blood from a handful of donors. The protocol was immunoSEQ multiplex PCR, while the TCRdb copy is restricted to in-frame clones and leaves out a portion. The sample has about 75,000 clones; 95% to 98% are singletons. What was sequenced was T cells isolated from PBMCs. Source of these receptors: a human donor in good health. CDR3s include the opening cysteine and the closing phenylalanine or tryptophan. The D gene is left open where the match is weak. Only part of the rows carry a size: once, few, many, or a class if the clone is expanded.

DNA	CDR3	J	D	length	V	size
TGTGCCAGCTCCAGTTGGAGGGAATACAATGAGCAGTTCTTC	CASSSWREYNEQFF	TRBJ2-1	NA	14	TRBV6-5	NA
TGTGCCAGCAGTGAAACGGGAGGGGAGCGCCATACGCAGTATTTT	CASSETGGERHTQYF	TRBJ2-3	TRBD2	15	TRBV2	once
TGTGCCAGTACGACAGGGGCAGATACGCAGTATTTT	CASTTGADTQYF	TRBJ2-3	TRBD1	12	TRBV19	NA
TGTGCCAGCAGGGCGGGCGGGGAAATCTATGGCTACACCTTC	CASRAGGEIYGYTF	TRBJ1-2	NA	14	TRBV6-6	NA
TGTGCCAGCAGCCATGACATCACAGATACGCAGTATTTT	CASSHDITDTQYF	TRBJ2-3	NA	13	TRBV5-4	once
TGTGCCAGCTCGCTCCTAGGACAGGGGAGGACCGGGGAGCTGTTTTTT	CASSLLGQGRTGELFF	TRBJ2-2	TRBD1	16	TRBV18	NA
TGTGCCAGCAGCGTAGAGGAAGGGGGCTCTGAAGCTTTCTTT	CASSVEEGGSEAFF	TRBJ1-1	TRBD1	14	TRBV9	NA
TGTGCCAGCAGTGAACGGGATACAGGGTTTTCCTACGAGCAGTACTTC	CASSERDTGFSYEQYF	TRBJ2-7	NA	16	TRBV6-1	NA
TGTGCCAGCATAGTATCGACACCGAACACTGAAGCTTTCTTT	CASIVSTPNTEAFF	TRBJ1-1	NA	14	TRBV6-5	NA
TGTGCCAGCAGCCCTAGAGCGGGACATCTAGAGACCCAGTACTTC	CASSPRAGHLETQYF	TRBJ2-5	NA	15	TRBV11-3	NA
TGTGCCAGCAGCTTTCCCGATTGGCGGGGCTCCTACAATGAGCAGTTCTTC	CASSFPDWRGSYNEQFF	TRBJ2-1	NA	17	TRBV11-3	NA
TGTGCCAGCAGCGTTAAGGGAGACAGGGGGACTGAAGCTTTCTTT	CASSVKGDRGTEAFF	TRBJ1-1	TRBD1	15	TRBV9	NA
TGTGCCTGGAGTGTGGGGGGAGGCACTGAAGCTTTCTTT	CAWSVGGGTEAFF	TRBJ1-1	NA	13	TRBV30	NA
TGTGCCAGCAGCTTAGCCGGACTAGCGGGAGGGCGCGAGCAGTTCTTC	CASSLAGLAGGREQFF	TRBJ2-1	TRBD2	16	TRBV7-9	NA
TGTGCCAGCCGACCTCCGGGGTCCTACGAGCAGTACTTC	CASRPPGSYEQYF	TRBJ2-7	NA	13	TRBV28	NA
TGCGCCAGCAGTGAGTCGAGCTCTGTTACCGTTAACACTGAAGCTTTCTTT	CASSESSSVTVNTEAFF	TRBJ1-1	NA	17	TRBV10-2	NA
TGTGCCAGCTTAGCGGGGGGCACAGATACGCAGTATTTT	CASLAGGTDTQYF	TRBJ2-3	TRBD2	13	TRBV6-5	NA
TGCGCCAGCAGTGAAAGTCTTACAGGGACTGAAGCTTTCTTT	CASSESLTGTEAFF	TRBJ1-1	NA	14	TRBV10-1	NA
TGTGCCAGCAGTTTTGGCGAAAAACTGTTTTTT	CASSFGEKLFF	TRBJ1-4	NA	11	TRBV28	NA
TGCAGCGTTGAAGACCAGGGGGAGCTGTTTTTT	CSVEDQGELFF	TRBJ2-2	NA	11	TRBV29-1	NA
TGTGCCAGCTCGCCCACAGGGCTGGAGACCCAGTACTTC	CASSPTGLETQYF	TRBJ2-5	NA	13	TRBV18	NA